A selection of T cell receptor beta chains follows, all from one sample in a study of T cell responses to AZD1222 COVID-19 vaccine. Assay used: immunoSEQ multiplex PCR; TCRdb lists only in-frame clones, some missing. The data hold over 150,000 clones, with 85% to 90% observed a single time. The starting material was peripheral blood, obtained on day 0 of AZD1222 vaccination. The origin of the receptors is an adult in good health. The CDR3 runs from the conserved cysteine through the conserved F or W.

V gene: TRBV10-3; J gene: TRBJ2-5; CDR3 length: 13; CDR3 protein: CAIGKEAGGTQYF
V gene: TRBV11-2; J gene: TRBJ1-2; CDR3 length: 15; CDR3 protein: CASSFSTSANYGYTF
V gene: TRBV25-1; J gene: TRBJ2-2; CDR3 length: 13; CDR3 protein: CASSVSFAGELFF
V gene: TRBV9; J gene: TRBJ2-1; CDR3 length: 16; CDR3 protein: CASSGLAGGFSNEQFF
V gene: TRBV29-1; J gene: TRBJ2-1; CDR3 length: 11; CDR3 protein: CSVEAFKEQFF
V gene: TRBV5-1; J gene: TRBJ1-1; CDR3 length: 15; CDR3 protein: CASSLRADMNTEAFF
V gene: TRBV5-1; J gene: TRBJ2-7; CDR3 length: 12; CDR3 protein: CASSLDRAEQYF
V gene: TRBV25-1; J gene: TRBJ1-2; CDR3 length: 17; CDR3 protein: CASSGLMGQGVSYGYTF
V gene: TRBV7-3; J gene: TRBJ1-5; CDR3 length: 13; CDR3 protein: CASSRGNNQPQHF
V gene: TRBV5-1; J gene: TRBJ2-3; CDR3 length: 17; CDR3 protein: CASSQGQTSGGGDTQYF
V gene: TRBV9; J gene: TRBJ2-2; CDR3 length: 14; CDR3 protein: CASSVSGGAGELFF
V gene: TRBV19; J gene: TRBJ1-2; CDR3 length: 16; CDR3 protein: CASSKASDLTYYGYTF
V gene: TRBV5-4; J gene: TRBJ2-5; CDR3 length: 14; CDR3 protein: CASSLGSGEETQYF
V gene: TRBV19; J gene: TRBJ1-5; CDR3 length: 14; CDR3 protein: CASTQRGYNQPQHF
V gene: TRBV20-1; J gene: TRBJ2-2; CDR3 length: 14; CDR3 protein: CSASRGTLTGELFF
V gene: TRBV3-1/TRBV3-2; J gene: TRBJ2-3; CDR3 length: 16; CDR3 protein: CASSQGLGGATDTQYF
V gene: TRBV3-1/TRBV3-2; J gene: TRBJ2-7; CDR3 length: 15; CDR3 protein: CASRRGPGEIYEQYF
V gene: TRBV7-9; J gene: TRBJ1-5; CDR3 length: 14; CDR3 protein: CASSLGQQNQPQHF
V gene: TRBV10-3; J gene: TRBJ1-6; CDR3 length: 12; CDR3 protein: CAIGLYNSPLHF
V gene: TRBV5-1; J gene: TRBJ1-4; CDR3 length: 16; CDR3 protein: CASSLVGLSFNEKLFF
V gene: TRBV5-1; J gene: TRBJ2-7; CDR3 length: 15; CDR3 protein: CASSWTDRGRGEQYF
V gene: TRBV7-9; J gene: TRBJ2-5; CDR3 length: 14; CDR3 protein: CASSTGTRRETQYF
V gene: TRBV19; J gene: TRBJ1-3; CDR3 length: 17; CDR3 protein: CASSLQTVVGSGNTIYF
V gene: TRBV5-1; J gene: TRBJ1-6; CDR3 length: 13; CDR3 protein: CASSLLQGTPLHF
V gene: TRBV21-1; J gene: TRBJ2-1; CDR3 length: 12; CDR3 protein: CASSGGRNEQFF
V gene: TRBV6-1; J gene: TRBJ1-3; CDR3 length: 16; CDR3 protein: CASSVWTGGSGNTIYF
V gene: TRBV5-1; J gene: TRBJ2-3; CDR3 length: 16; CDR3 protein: CASSPQARDVADTQYF
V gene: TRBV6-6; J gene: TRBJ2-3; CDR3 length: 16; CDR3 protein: CASSYYRQANTDTQYF
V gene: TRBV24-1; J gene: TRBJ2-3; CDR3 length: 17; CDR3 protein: CATSDLGLAGDTDTQYF
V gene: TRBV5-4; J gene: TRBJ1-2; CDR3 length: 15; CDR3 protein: CASSGPGQQSYGYTF
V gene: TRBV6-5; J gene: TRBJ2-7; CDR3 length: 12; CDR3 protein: CASLGSSYEQYF
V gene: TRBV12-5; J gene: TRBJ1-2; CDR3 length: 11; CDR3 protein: CASGRSSGYTF
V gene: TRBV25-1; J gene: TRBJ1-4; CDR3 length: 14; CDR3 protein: CASKERGRGEKLFF
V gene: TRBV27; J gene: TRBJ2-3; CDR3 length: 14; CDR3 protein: CASSYRGWADTQYF
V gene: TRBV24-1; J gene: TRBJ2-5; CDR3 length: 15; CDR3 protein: CATSDPDQTQETQYF
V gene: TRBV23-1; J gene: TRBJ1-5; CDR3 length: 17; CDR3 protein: CASSHYRDRGSNQPQHF
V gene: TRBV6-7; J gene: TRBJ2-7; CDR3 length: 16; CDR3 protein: CASSSKRQGGSYEQYF
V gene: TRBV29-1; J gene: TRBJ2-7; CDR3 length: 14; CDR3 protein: CSVGVKGGDYEQYF
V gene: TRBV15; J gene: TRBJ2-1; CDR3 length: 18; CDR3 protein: CATSRDLSGVGSYNEQFF
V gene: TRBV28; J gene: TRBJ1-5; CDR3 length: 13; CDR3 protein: CASTTTGMWPQHF
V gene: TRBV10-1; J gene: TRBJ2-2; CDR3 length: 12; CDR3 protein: CASSEWGGELFF
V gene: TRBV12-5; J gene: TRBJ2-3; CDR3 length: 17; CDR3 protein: CASGLVRGDLLRDTQYF
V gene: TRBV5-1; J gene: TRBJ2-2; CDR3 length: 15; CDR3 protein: CASSLRTGDTGELFF
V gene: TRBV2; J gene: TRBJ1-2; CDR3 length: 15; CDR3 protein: CASSELGTVGNGYTF
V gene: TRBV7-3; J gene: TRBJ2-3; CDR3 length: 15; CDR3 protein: CASSFGLAVEDTQYF
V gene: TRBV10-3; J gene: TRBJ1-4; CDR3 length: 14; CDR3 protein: CAISVDRGLEKLFF
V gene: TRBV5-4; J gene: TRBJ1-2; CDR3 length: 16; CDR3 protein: CASSLRIRQGIYGYTF
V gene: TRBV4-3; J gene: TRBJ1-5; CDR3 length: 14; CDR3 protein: CASSQDLGDQPQHF
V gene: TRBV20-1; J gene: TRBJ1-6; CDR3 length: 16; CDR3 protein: CSASIRVSSYNSPLHF
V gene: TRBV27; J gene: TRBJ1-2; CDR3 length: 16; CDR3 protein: CASSLSPLETNYGYTF